Listed below are T cell receptor beta chains from one sample, sequenced in a study of blood T cell repertoires in COVID-19. Generated by immunoSEQ multiplex PCR, the TCRdb table keeps only in-frame clones and is missing some. The sample lists about 210,000 clones, 86% occurring once. Sequencing was carried out using peripheral blood. These TCRs come from a woman in her 70s with acute or convalescent COVID-19. CDR3s include the opening cysteine and the closing phenylalanine or tryptophan. The D gene is left open where the match is weak. The listing skips clone size in some rows; elsewhere it reads once, few, many or a size class.

d_call,j_call,cdr3_length,clone_size,v_call,cdr3_aa,cdr3_nt
.,TRBJ1-5,18,.,TRBV7-4,CASSLIRELEGCNQPQHF,TGTGCCAGCAGCTTAATTCGGGAATTGGAGGGTTGCAATCAGCCCCAGCATTTT
TRBD2,TRBJ2-7,15,.,TRBV19,CASSDLAGGSHEQYF,TGTGCCAGTAGCGATCTAGCGGGAGGATCCCACGAGCAGTACTTC
TRBD1,TRBJ1-4,15,.,TRBV5-1,CASSPGYGQGGKLFF,TGCGCCAGCAGCCCCGGATATGGACAGGGGGGAAAACTGTTTTTT
TRBD1,TRBJ2-7,13,.,TRBV24-1,CATSDRQGIEQYF,TGTGCCACCAGTGACCGACAGGGGATAGAGCAGTACTTC
.,TRBJ2-3,14,.,TRBV4-2,CASSQDSAADTQYF,TGTGCCAGCAGCCAAGATTCAGCGGCAGATACGCAGTATTTT
TRBD2,TRBJ2-7,18,.,TRBV7-9,CASSPGTSGGISSYEQYF,TGTGCCAGCAGCCCTGGGACTAGCGGGGGAATTTCCTCCTACGAGCAGTACTTC
.,TRBJ2-5,14,.,TRBV27,CASSSGLIEETQYF,TGTGCCAGCAGTTCAGGACTAATCGAAGAGACCCAGTACTTC
.,TRBJ1-2,14,.,TRBV7-9,CASSLTRTRGGYTF,TGTGCCAGCAGCTTGACGAGAACGCGGGGAGGCTACACCTTC
TRBD1,TRBJ1-3,16,.,TRBV7-2,CASSPRTGSSGNTIYF,TGTGCCAGCAGCCCAAGGACAGGGAGCTCTGGAAACACCATATATTTT
.,TRBJ1-4,13,.,TRBV5-1,CASSFTFNEKLFF,TGCGCCAGCAGCTTTACATTTAATGAAAAACTGTTTTTT
TRBD1,TRBJ1-1,14,.,TRBV5-1,CASSMDRGHTEAFF,TGCGCCAGCAGCATGGACAGGGGGCACACTGAAGCTTTCTTT
TRBD2,TRBJ2-3,15,.,TRBV10-3,CAISGLAGGPNTQYF,TGTGCCATCAGTGGACTAGCGGGAGGGCCTAACACGCAGTATTTT
TRBD1,TRBJ2-2,14,once,TRBV10-3,CATRGQGNTGELFF,TGTGCCACCCGCGGACAGGGAAACACCGGGGAGCTGTTTTTT
.,TRBJ2-1,13,.,TRBV10-2,CASSESGSYEQFF,TGCGCCAGCAGTGAGTCCGGGTCCTATGAGCAGTTCTTC
.,TRBJ2-7,14,.,TRBV5-1,CASSRQGGSYEQYF,TGCGCCAGCAGTCGCCAGGGGGGATCCTACGAGCAGTACTTC
.,TRBJ2-4,20,.,TRBV10-1,CASSESRMDWGELAKNIQYF,TGCGCCAGCAGTGAGTCCCGGATGGACTGGGGGGAGCTAGCCAAAAACATTCAGTACTTC
TRBD2,TRBJ2-1,15,.,TRBV28,CASSLGGSGKNEQFF,TGTGCCAGCAGTTTAGGGGGTAGCGGGAAGAATGAGCAGTTCTTC
.,TRBJ2-1,16,.,TRBV11-3,CASSWIGGSSYNEQFF,TGTGCCAGCAGCTGGATCGGCGGAAGCTCCTACAATGAGCAGTTCTTC
.,TRBJ2-1,15,.,TRBV19,CASSPALRGYNEQFF,TGTGCCAGTAGCCCGGCCCTGCGGGGCTACAATGAGCAGTTCTTC
.,TRBJ2-1,11,.,TRBV30,CAWWWREAQFF,TGTGCCTGGTGGTGGAGGGAGGCGCAGTTCTTC
.,TRBJ1-4,15,few,TRBV3-1/TRBV3-2,CASSPRQATNEKLFF,TGTGCCAGCAGCCCGAGACAAGCAACTAATGAAAAACTGTTTTTT
.,TRBJ1-5,13,.,TRBV5-5,CASSRDTNQPQHF,TGTGCCAGCAGTCGGGACACAAATCAGCCCCAGCATTTT
.,TRBJ1-5,13,.,TRBV10-2,CASSGIRGQPQHF,TGCGCCAGCAGTGGGATAAGGGGCCAGCCCCAGCATTTT
TRBD1,TRBJ2-3,14,.,TRBV6-6,CASTADRVTDTQYF,TGTGCCAGCACCGCCGACAGGGTCACAGATACGCAGTATTTT
TRBD1,TRBJ1-2,13,.,TRBV7-9,CASSRDSNYGYTF,TGTGCCAGCTCAAGGGACAGTAACTATGGCTACACCTTC
.,TRBJ1-1,12,.,TRBV28,CASSFRSFEAFF,TGTGCCAGCAGTTTCCGGTCGTTCGAAGCTTTCTTT
.,TRBJ1-1,15,.,TRBV19,CASSKGQPGNTEAFF,TGTGCCAGTAGTAAAGGACAGCCGGGGAACACTGAAGCTTTCTTT
.,TRBJ2-7,14,.,TRBV5-6,CASIRAGYAYEQYF,TGTGCCAGCATTCGGGCAGGGTACGCCTACGAGCAGTACTTC
.,TRBJ1-2,15,few,TRBV5-1,CASSFGTNRLYGYTF,TGCGCCAGCAGCTTTGGAACTAATCGTCTTTATGGCTACACCTTC
TRBD1,TRBJ2-5,17,.,TRBV11-2,CASSLGGTGGILETQYF,TGTGCCAGCAGCTTAGGCGGGACAGGGGGCATATTGGAGACCCAGTACTTC
.,TRBJ1-2,17,.,TRBV9,CASSVEETVYVGYGYTF,TGTGCCAGCAGCGTAGAGGAGACAGTTTACGTCGGCTATGGCTACACCTTC
.,TRBJ2-2,14,few,TRBV6-5,CASSYAPSTGELFF,TGTGCCAGCAGTTACGCCCCTAGCACCGGGGAGCTGTTTTTT
TRBD2,TRBJ2-1,13,.,TRBV11-2,CASRRTSGNEQFF,TGTGCCAGCAGAAGGACTAGTGGGAATGAGCAGTTCTTC
TRBD2,TRBJ2-1,16,.,TRBV4-3,CASSPATSGSLNEQFF,TGCGCCAGCAGCCCTGCGACTAGCGGGAGTCTCAATGAGCAGTTCTTC
TRBD2,TRBJ2-1,16,.,TRBV7-9,CASSLATGGFYNEQFF,TGTGCCAGCAGCTTAGCGACGGGGGGGTTCTACAATGAGCAGTTCTTC
TRBD1,TRBJ1-1,15,few,TRBV2,CASSRQGALNTEAFF,TGTGCCAGCAGTCGACAGGGGGCTTTGAACACTGAAGCTTTCTTT
.,TRBJ2-5,13,.,TRBV3-1/TRBV3-2,CASSRGTQETQYF,TGTGCCAGCAGCAGGGGGACCCAAGAGACCCAGTACTTC
.,TRBJ1-4,13,.,TRBV25-1,CASGAQVNEKLFF,TGTGCCAGCGGGGCCCAGGTTAATGAAAAACTGTTTTTT
.,TRBJ1-5,16,.,TRBV19,CASSIVSAARNQPQHF,TGTGCCAGTAGTATAGTATCCGCGGCTCGCAATCAGCCCCAGCATTTT
TRBD2,TRBJ2-1,15,once,TRBV6-6,CASSYSRGGYNEQFF,TGTGCCAGCAGTTATTCGCGGGGGGGATACAATGAGCAGTTCTTC
TRBD2,TRBJ2-2,15,.,TRBV11-3,CASSLAGGPLGELFF,TGTGCCAGCAGCCTGGCGGGAGGGCCCCTCGGGGAGCTGTTTTTT
TRBD1,TRBJ2-7,14,.,TRBV7-2,CASSLRTGQYEQYF,TGTGCCAGCAGCCTTAGGACAGGACAGTACGAGCAGTACTTC
.,TRBJ1-5,14,.,TRBV28,CASKRSGENQPQHF,TGTGCCAGCAAGCGTTCGGGGGAAAATCAGCCCCAGCATTTT
TRBD1,TRBJ1-1,13,.,TRBV7-9,CASSFTGTAEAFF,TGTGCCAGCAGCTTTACCGGGACAGCGGAAGCTTTCTTT
TRBD1,TRBJ2-5,13,.,TRBV6-5,CASPSGQEETQYF,TGTGCCAGCCCCTCGGGACAGGAAGAGACCCAGTACTTC
.,TRBJ2-1,16,.,TRBV7-2,CASSSGILVGYNEQFF,TGTGCCAGCAGCTCCGGGATCCTGGTAGGATACAATGAGCAGTTCTTC
.,TRBJ2-7,16,.,TRBV27,CASSGTGTHRGYEQYF,TGTGCCAGCAGTGGGACCGGGACACATAGGGGCTACGAGCAGTACTTC
TRBD1,TRBJ1-4,16,.,TRBV5-4,CASSLDPTGVNEKLFF,TGTGCCAGCAGCTTGGACCCCACAGGGGTTAATGAAAAACTGTTTTTT
TRBD1,TRBJ1-2,14,.,TRBV5-1,CASSWSGTAYGYTF,TGCGCCAGCAGCTGGTCCGGGACAGCTTATGGCTACACCTTC
.,TRBJ2-7,15,few,TRBV5-1,CASSGGAQATYEQYF,TGCGCCAGCAGCGGGGGGGCCCAGGCGACTTACGAGCAGTACTTC
TRBD1,TRBJ1-5,15,.,TRBV6-6,CASRRGQGATQPQHF,TGTGCCAGCAGACGGGGACAGGGGGCAACCCAGCCCCAGCATTTT
TRBD2,TRBJ2-5,14,.,TRBV7-8,CASRFLAGSETQYF,TGTGCCAGCAGATTCCTAGCGGGAAGTGAGACCCAGTACTTC
.,TRBJ2-7,13,.,TRBV11-2,CASSSAGGYEQYF,TGTGCCAGCAGCTCCGCCGGGGGATACGAGCAGTACTTC
.,TRBJ2-1,15,.,TRBV14,CASSPMARTYNEQFF,TGTGCCAGCAGCCCGATGGCCCGCACCTACAATGAGCAGTTCTTC
.,TRBJ2-7,14,.,TRBV27,CASSWALSSYEQYF,TGTGCCAGCAGTTGGGCTCTTAGCTCCTACGAGCAGTACTTC